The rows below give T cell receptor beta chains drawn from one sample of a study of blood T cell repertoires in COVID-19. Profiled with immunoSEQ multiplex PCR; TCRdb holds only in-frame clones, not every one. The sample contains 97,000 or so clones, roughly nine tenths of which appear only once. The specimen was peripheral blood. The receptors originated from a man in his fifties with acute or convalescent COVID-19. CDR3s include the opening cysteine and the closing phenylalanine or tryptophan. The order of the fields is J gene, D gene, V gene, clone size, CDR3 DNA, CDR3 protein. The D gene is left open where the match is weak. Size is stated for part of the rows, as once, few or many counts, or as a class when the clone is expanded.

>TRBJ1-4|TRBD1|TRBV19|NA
TGTGCCAGTAGTATGTTGGACAGGGCGGCCGAAAAACTGTTTTTT
CASSMLDRAAEKLFF
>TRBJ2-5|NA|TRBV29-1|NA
TGCAGCGTGACGCGGGAGACCCAGTACTTC
CSVTRETQYF
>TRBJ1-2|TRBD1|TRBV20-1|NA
TGCAGTGCTGGTGACAGGGTCGGAGGCTACACCTTC
CSAGDRVGGYTF
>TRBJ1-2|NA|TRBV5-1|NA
TGCGCCAGCAGCTCGGAGGTGCAGGGGACCTATGGCTACACCTTC
CASSSEVQGTYGYTF
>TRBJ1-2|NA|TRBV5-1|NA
TGCGCCAGCAGCTTGATGAGCCAGGGAGGCCATGACACCTTC
CASSLMSQGGHDTF
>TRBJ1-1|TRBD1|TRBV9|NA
TGTGCCAGCAGCGCGAGGACAGGGGGCGATCAAGCTTTCTTT
CASSARTGGDQAFF
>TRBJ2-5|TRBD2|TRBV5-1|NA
TGCGCCAGCAGCTTGGGACTAGCGGGGGGCCAAGAGACCCAGTACTTC
CASSLGLAGGQETQYF
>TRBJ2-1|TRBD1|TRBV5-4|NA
TGTGCCAGCAGCTTGGCAGGACAGGGGGATGAGCAGTTCTTC
CASSLAGQGDEQFF
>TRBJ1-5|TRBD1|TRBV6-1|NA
TGTGCCAGCAGTGAACCGGGACAGGGGTACAATCAGCCCCAGCATTTT
CASSEPGQGYNQPQHF
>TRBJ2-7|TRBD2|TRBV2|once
TGTGCCAGTGGGGACGGCCTAGCGGGACACGAGCAGTACTTC
CASGDGLAGHEQYF
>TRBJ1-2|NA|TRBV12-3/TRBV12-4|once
TGTGCCAGCAGTTTATTGAGATTTGGCTACACCTTC
CASSLLRFGYTF
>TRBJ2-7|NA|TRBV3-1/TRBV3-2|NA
TGTGCCAGCAGCCAAGACCCCCTGACAGCCTACGAGCAGTACTTC
CASSQDPLTAYEQYF
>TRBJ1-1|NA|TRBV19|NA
TGTGCCAGTAGTATAGCCCCGGGAGGGAACACTGAAGCTTTCTTT
CASSIAPGGNTEAFF
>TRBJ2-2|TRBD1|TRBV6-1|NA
TGTGCCAGCACGGTCCGGGACAGCACCGGGGAGCTGTTTTTT
CASTVRDSTGELFF
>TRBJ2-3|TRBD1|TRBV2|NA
TGTGCCAGCAGTGTCCGGACAGGGAATACGCAGTATTTT
CASSVRTGNTQYF
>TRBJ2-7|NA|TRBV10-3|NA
TGTGCCATCAGTGAGTCCTGGGGGGACTTTTCGGACGAGCAGTACTTC
CAISESWGDFSDEQYF
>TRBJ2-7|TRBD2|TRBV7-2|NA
TGTGCCAGCAGCTCCCCTTTTACTAGCGGGAGGGCCTTATCCTACGAGCAGTACTTC
CASSSPFTSGRALSYEQYF
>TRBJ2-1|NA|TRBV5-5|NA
TGTGCCAGCAGTTATAGCGGTAGCTCCTACAATGAGCAGTTCTTC
CASSYSGSSYNEQFF
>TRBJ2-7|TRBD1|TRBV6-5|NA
TGTGCCAGCATCCGAGACAGGGTGCAAACCTACGAGCAGTACTTC
CASIRDRVQTYEQYF
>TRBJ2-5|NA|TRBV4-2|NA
TGTGCCAGCAGCCTACGACCCGGGGAGACCCAGTACTTC
CASSLRPGETQYF
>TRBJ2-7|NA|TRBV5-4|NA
TGTGCCAGCAGCTTGAAGGGGGGGCACGAGCAGTACTTC
CASSLKGGHEQYF
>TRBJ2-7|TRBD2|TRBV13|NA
TGTGCCAGCAGCTTAGGGGTGGGTAGCGGGAACTACGAGCAGTACTTC
CASSLGVGSGNYEQYF
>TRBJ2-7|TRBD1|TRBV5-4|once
TGTGCCAGCAGCATAGGACAGGGAGAGGCGCAGTACTTC
CASSIGQGEAQYF
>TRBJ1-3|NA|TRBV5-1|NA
TGCGCCAGCAGTGGAGGAACCTCTGGAAACACCATATATTTT
CASSGGTSGNTIYF
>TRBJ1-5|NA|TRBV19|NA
TGTGCCAGCGCTGGACTATCCGGGGGCAATCAGCCCCAGCATTTT
CASAGLSGGNQPQHF
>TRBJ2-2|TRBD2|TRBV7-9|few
TGTGCCAGCAGCTTATTTCCTAGCGGGAGGCCCTCTGGAACCGGGGAGCTGTTTTTT
CASSLFPSGRPSGTGELFF
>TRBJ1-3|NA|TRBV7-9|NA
TGTGCCAGCAGCTCCCCAGACTCTGGAAACACCATATATTTT
CASSSPDSGNTIYF
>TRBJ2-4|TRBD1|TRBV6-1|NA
TGTGCCAGCAGTGAAAACCTGGGACAGGGGGCCAAAAACATTCAGTACTTC
CASSENLGQGAKNIQYF
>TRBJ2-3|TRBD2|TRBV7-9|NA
TGTGCCAGCAGCTTGATAGCGGGAGGGGCAGATACGCAGTATTTT
CASSLIAGGADTQYF
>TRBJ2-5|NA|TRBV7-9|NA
TGTGCCAGCAGCTCAACAGGTATCCAAGAGACCCAGTACTTC
CASSSTGIQETQYF
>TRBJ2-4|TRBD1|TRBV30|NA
TGTGCCTGGAGTGTACCAGGGGGATACATTCAGTACTTC
CAWSVPGGYIQYF
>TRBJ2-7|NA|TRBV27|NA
TGTGCCAGCAGTTTCCGGAACAGGCCGTCCTACGAGCAGTACTTC
CASSFRNRPSYEQYF
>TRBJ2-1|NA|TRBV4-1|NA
TGCGCCAGCAGCCAAGGGACAGAGGACTACAATGAGCAGTTCTTC
CASSQGTEDYNEQFF
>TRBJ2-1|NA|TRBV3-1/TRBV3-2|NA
TGTGCCAGCAGTCATCCGGGACTGAGATACAATGAGCAGTTCTTC
CASSHPGLRYNEQFF
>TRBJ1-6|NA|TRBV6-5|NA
TGTGCCAGCAGTACCGACATGTCTGGTTCCTCACCCCTCCACTTT
CASSTDMSGSSPLHF
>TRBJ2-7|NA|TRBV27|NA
TGTGCCAGCGGCCTCTACGAGCAGTACTTC
CASGLYEQYF
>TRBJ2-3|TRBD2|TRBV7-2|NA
TGTGCCAGCAGCTCCGGGACTAGAGGTCCAGATACGCAGTATTTT
CASSSGTRGPDTQYF
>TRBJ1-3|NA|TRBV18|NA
TGTGCCAGCTCACCATTGGAAGCGCTCTCTGGAAACACCATATATTTT
CASSPLEALSGNTIYF
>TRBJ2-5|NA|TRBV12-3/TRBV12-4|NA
TGTGCCAGCAGTCCTACCCAAGAGACCCAGTACTTC
CASSPTQETQYF
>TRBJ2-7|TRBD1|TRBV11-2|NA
TGTGCCAGCAGCTTCGGGACAGGCGATTACGAGCAGTACTTC
CASSFGTGDYEQYF
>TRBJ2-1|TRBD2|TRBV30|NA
TGTGCCTTCGATTGGGGGATACTAGCGGGGATCAATGAGCAGTTCTTC
CAFDWGILAGINEQFF
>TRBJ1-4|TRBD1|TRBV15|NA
TGTGCCACCAGCAGAGACCTACAGGGGGCTTCTGAAAAACTGTTTTTT
CATSRDLQGASEKLFF
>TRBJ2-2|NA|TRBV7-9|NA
TGTGCCAGCAGCCCCGGGACTCAAAATATGAACACCGGGGAGCTGTTTTTT
CASSPGTQNMNTGELFF
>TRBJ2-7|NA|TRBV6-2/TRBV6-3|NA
TGTGCCAGCAGTATAGTCGGTAACGAGCAGTACTTC
CASSIVGNEQYF
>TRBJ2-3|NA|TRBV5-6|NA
TGTGCCAGCAGCCAACAGGGAGTCGGCACAGATACGCAGTATTTT
CASSQQGVGTDTQYF
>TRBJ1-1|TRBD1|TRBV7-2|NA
TGTGCCAGCAGCGTCGGGACAGGGTTTGAAGCTTTCTTT
CASSVGTGFEAFF
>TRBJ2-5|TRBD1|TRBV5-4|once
TGTGCCAGCAGCACCGACAGGGCCCGGGCGGGGACCCAGTACTTC
CASSTDRARAGTQYF
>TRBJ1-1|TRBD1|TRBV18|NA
TGTGCCAGCTCCCCGTTCGGGCTTCGGACAGGGCGGAACACTGAAGCTTTCTTT
CASSPFGLRTGRNTEAFF
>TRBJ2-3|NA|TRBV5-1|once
TGCGCCAGCAGCGTTCGGGGGGCAGACACAGATACGCAGTATTTT
CASSVRGADTDTQYF